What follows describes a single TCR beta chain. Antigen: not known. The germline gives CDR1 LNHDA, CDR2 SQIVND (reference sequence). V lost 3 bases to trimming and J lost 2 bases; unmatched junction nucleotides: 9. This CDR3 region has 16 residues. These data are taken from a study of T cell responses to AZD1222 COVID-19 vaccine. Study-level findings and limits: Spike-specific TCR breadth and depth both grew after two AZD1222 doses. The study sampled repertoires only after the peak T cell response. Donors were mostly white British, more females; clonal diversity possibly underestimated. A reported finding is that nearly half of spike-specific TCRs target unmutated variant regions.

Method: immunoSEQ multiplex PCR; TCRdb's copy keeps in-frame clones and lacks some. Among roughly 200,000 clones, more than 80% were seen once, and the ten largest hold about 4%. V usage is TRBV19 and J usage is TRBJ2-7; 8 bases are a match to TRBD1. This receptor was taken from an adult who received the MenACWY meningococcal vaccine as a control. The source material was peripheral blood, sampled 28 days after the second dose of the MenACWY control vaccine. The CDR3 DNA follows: TGTGCCAGTAGTATGTATACTGGGACAGGCGCCTACGAGCAGTACTTC. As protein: CASSMYTGTGAYEQYF.